This TCR beta chain was captured in a study of T cells after yellow fever vaccination. The CDR3 is made up of 13 amino acids. V shed 8 bases and J 3 bases; nucleotides not matched to a gene: 5. The germline V gene has CDR1 MNHNS and CDR2 SASEGT. This clonotype was seen at least ten times. TCRdb passed the 5' RACE reads through MiXCR, listing each CDR3 protein once. The data contain a few hundred thousand distinct CDR3 sequences, about 5.2% of them singletons. This rearrangement joins TRBV6-1 to TRBJ2-5, with 8 positions matching TRBD1. Specimen: CD4+ T cells sorted from PBMCs, collected on the day of the yellow fever booster vaccination. The TCR was taken from a man aged 18 to 29 who received the YFV17D yellow fever vaccine. DNA of the CDR3: TGTGCCAGCCTCCGGACAGGGAAAGAGACCCAGTACTTC. It is translated as CASLRTGKETQYF.